Described below is a single T cell receptor (beta chain) sequence and its context. Its antigen is currently unknown. This entry belongs to a study of T cell responses to AZD1222 COVID-19 vaccine. Findings and caveats of the study: Sampling that yielded the repertoires occurred only after the peak T cell response. Nearly half of spike-specific TCRs reportedly target unmutated variant regions. Clonal diversity was possibly underestimated; the donors were predominantly white British and more often female. There were vaccine-associated CD4 TCRs across spike, dominant at 160-218 and 743-854.

CDR1 is LGHDT and CDR2 is YNNKEL in the germline V gene (reference sequence). V gave up 7 bases and J gave up 7 bases, with 16 bases separating them. The CDR3 is 13 amino acids. Generated by immunoSEQ multiplex PCR, the TCRdb table keeps only in-frame clones and is missing some. This sample has about 140,000 clones; about 88% occur once, and the top ten carry about 4.8%. The receptor comes from an adult in good health. The sequencing used peripheral blood, collected on day 0 of AZD1222 vaccination. The chain links TRBV3-1 (or the pseudogene TRBV3-2) to TRBJ1-2; weak D call: TRBD1 (5 bases). CDR3 sequence (DNA): TGTGCCAGCACCCGAGAGGGGTGGTCTGGCTACACCTTC. Translated: CASTREGWSGYTF.